This is a list of T cell receptor beta chains from one sample in a study of T cell responses to AZD1222 COVID-19 vaccine. This table comes from immunoSEQ multiplex PCR, and its TCRdb copy is limited to in-frame clones, with some not included. The sample lists about 92,000 clones, approximately 85% seen once, with 4.5% to 6% in the top ten. Here the sequenced sample was peripheral blood, taken on day 0 of AZD1222 vaccination. Receptors were obtained from an adult in good health. Both conserved end residues are part of each CDR3. Fields, in order: CDR3 protein, CDR3 DNA, D gene, J gene, clone size, V gene. The D gene is left open where the match is weak. Rows give clone size only sometimes, using once, few, many, or a class for an expanded clone.

CDR3 protein: CASSQPNQETQYF
CDR3 DNA: TGCGCCAGCAGCCAACCGAACCAAGAGACCCAGTACTTC
D gene: -
J gene: TRBJ2-5
clone size: once
V gene: TRBV4-1

CDR3 protein: CASSLQGGDTEAFF
CDR3 DNA: TGTGCCAGCAGCTTACAGGGCGGGGACACTGAAGCTTTCTTT
D gene: -
J gene: TRBJ1-1
clone size: -
V gene: TRBV4-2

CDR3 protein: CASSRDSYEQYF
CDR3 DNA: TGCGCCAGCAGCCGAGACTCCTACGAGCAGTACTTC
D gene: -
J gene: TRBJ2-7
clone size: -
V gene: TRBV5-1

CDR3 protein: CASSPKGRWEYF
CDR3 DNA: TGTGCCAGCTCACCGAAAGGACGATGGGAGTATTTT
D gene: -
J gene: TRBJ2-3
clone size: -
V gene: TRBV18

CDR3 protein: CASSLLAASTDTQYF
CDR3 DNA: TGTGCCAGCAGCTTGTTAGCGGCTAGCACAGATACGCAGTATTTT
D gene: -
J gene: TRBJ2-3
clone size: -
V gene: TRBV7-2

CDR3 protein: CASSIGDTQYF
CDR3 DNA: TGTGCCAGTAGTATTGGGGATACGCAGTATTTT
D gene: -
J gene: TRBJ2-3
clone size: -
V gene: TRBV19

CDR3 protein: CASSPGGRGSEQYF
CDR3 DNA: TGTGCCAGCAGCCCCGGGGGGCGCGGGTCCGAGCAGTACTTC
D gene: -
J gene: TRBJ2-7
clone size: -
V gene: TRBV5-4

CDR3 protein: CASSQRDGSSYNEQFF
CDR3 DNA: TGTGCCAGCAGCCAACGGGACGGGAGCTCCTACAATGAGCAGTTCTTC
D gene: -
J gene: TRBJ2-1
clone size: -
V gene: TRBV7-9

CDR3 protein: CASLRGDWNTEAFF
CDR3 DNA: TGTGCCAGCCTCCGAGGGGATTGGAACACTGAAGCTTTCTTT
D gene: -
J gene: TRBJ1-1
clone size: -
V gene: TRBV28

CDR3 protein: CASSWGTSGTSYNEQFF
CDR3 DNA: TGTGCCAGCAGCTGGGGGACTAGCGGAACCTCCTACAATGAGCAGTTCTTC
D gene: TRBD2
J gene: TRBJ2-1
clone size: -
V gene: TRBV7-2

CDR3 protein: CASSLTGDQEKLFF
CDR3 DNA: TGTGCCAGCAGTCTCACAGGGGATCAGGAAAAACTGTTTTTT
D gene: TRBD1
J gene: TRBJ1-4
clone size: -
V gene: TRBV28

CDR3 protein: CASSPLAGVFNEQFF
CDR3 DNA: TGTGCCAGCAGCCCACTAGCGGGAGTCTTCAATGAGCAGTTCTTC
D gene: TRBD2
J gene: TRBJ2-1
clone size: once
V gene: TRBV14

CDR3 protein: CASSEQGLNEQFF
CDR3 DNA: TGTGCCAGCTCAGAACAGGGTTTGAATGAGCAGTTCTTC
D gene: -
J gene: TRBJ2-1
clone size: -
V gene: TRBV18

CDR3 protein: CASSEGYQSGQYF
CDR3 DNA: TGCGCCAGCAGCGAAGGCTACCAGAGCGGGCAGTACTTC
D gene: -
J gene: TRBJ2-7
clone size: -
V gene: TRBV5-1

CDR3 protein: CASSVRAVDSPLHF
CDR3 DNA: TGTGCCAGCAGCGTACGGGCAGTGGATTCACCCCTCCACTTT
D gene: -
J gene: TRBJ1-6
clone size: -
V gene: TRBV9

CDR3 protein: CASSNGQGAPLHF
CDR3 DNA: TGTGCCAGCAGTAACGGACAGGGTGCACCCCTCCACTTT
D gene: TRBD1
J gene: TRBJ1-6
clone size: -
V gene: TRBV6-5

CDR3 protein: CASSPGQGSGGYTF
CDR3 DNA: TGCGCCAGCAGCCCGGGACAGGGGAGCGGTGGCTACACCTTC
D gene: TRBD1
J gene: TRBJ1-2
clone size: -
V gene: TRBV4-1

CDR3 protein: CASSLAPFEGGELFF
CDR3 DNA: TGTGCCAGCAGCTTAGCCCCCTTTGAGGGCGGGGAGCTGTTTTTT
D gene: -
J gene: TRBJ2-2
clone size: once
V gene: TRBV11-1

CDR3 protein: CASQRAGDGELFF
CDR3 DNA: TGTGCCAGCCAACGAGCGGGAGATGGGGAGCTGTTTTTT
D gene: TRBD2
J gene: TRBJ2-2
clone size: -
V gene: TRBV19

CDR3 protein: CASSDGLGGGEQFF
CDR3 DNA: TGTGCCAGTAGTGACGGCCTGGGGGGTGGTGAGCAGTTCTTC
D gene: -
J gene: TRBJ2-1
clone size: -
V gene: TRBV19

CDR3 protein: CASSLTRLLGQKNIQYF
CDR3 DNA: TGTGCCAGCAGTTTAACGCGTTTACTGGGACAGAAAAACATTCAGTACTTC
D gene: TRBD1
J gene: TRBJ2-4
clone size: -
V gene: TRBV28

CDR3 protein: CASSLAGNEQFF
CDR3 DNA: TGTGCCAGCAGTTTAGCAGGGAATGAGCAGTTCTTC
D gene: -
J gene: TRBJ2-1
clone size: -
V gene: TRBV12-3/TRBV12-4

CDR3 protein: CASSPGLRYGYTF
CDR3 DNA: TGTGCCAGCAGTCCGGGACTCCGCTATGGCTACACCTTC
D gene: -
J gene: TRBJ1-2
clone size: -
V gene: TRBV6-2/TRBV6-3

CDR3 protein: CASSPGQGVETQYF
CDR3 DNA: TGCGCCAGCAGCCCGGGACAGGGGGTCGAGACCCAGTACTTC
D gene: TRBD1
J gene: TRBJ2-5
clone size: once
V gene: TRBV5-1

CDR3 protein: CASRAGIYEQYF
CDR3 DNA: TGTGCCAGCAGGGCCGGAATCTACGAGCAGTACTTC
D gene: -
J gene: TRBJ2-7
clone size: -
V gene: TRBV6-5

CDR3 protein: CASSSDSFSGNTIYF
CDR3 DNA: TGCGCCAGCAGCTCAGACTCCTTCTCTGGAAACACCATATATTTT
D gene: -
J gene: TRBJ1-3
clone size: -
V gene: TRBV5-1

CDR3 protein: CASSPIPGGGGETQYF
CDR3 DNA: TGTGCCAGCAGCCCAATACCAGGGGGTGGTGGAGAGACCCAGTACTTC
D gene: TRBD1
J gene: TRBJ2-5
clone size: once
V gene: TRBV9

CDR3 protein: CASSPSQGGLGAFF
CDR3 DNA: TGTGCCAGCTCACCTTCACAGGGCGGTTTGGGTGCTTTCTTT
D gene: -
J gene: TRBJ1-1
clone size: -
V gene: TRBV18

CDR3 protein: CATSRDSGIDYGYTF
CDR3 DNA: TGTGCCACCAGCAGAGATTCGGGCATAGACTATGGCTACACCTTC
D gene: -
J gene: TRBJ1-2
clone size: -
V gene: TRBV15

CDR3 protein: CAIRKQTGGTEAFF
CDR3 DNA: TGTGCCATCAGGAAACAGACAGGGGGCACTGAAGCTTTCTTT
D gene: TRBD1
J gene: TRBJ1-1
clone size: -
V gene: TRBV10-3

CDR3 protein: CASSAQGGAGVRTEAFF
CDR3 DNA: TGTGCCAGCAGCGCACAGGGAGGAGCGGGGGTTCGCACTGAAGCTTTCTTT
D gene: -
J gene: TRBJ1-1
clone size: few
V gene: TRBV7-2

CDR3 protein: CASSLQENTEAFF
CDR3 DNA: TGTGCCAGCAGCTTACAGGAGAACACTGAAGCTTTCTTT
D gene: -
J gene: TRBJ1-1
clone size: -
V gene: TRBV7-3

CDR3 protein: CARSLVGQGMNFYEQYF
CDR3 DNA: TGTGCCAGAAGCTTGGTGGGACAGGGCATGAACTTTTACGAGCAGTACTTC
D gene: TRBD1
J gene: TRBJ2-7
clone size: once
V gene: TRBV5-3

CDR3 protein: CASSRDRGETQYF
CDR3 DNA: TGTGCCAGCAGTCGGGACAGGGGAGAGACCCAGTACTTC
D gene: TRBD1
J gene: TRBJ2-5
clone size: -
V gene: TRBV6-4

CDR3 protein: CASSPVGELATEAFF
CDR3 DNA: TGCGCCAGCAGCCCCGTGGGTGAGCTCGCCACTGAAGCTTTCTTT
D gene: -
J gene: TRBJ1-1
clone size: -
V gene: TRBV5-1

CDR3 protein: CASSRQGGGQPQHF
CDR3 DNA: TGCGCCAGCAGCCGACAGGGCGGAGGTCAGCCCCAGCATTTT
D gene: TRBD1
J gene: TRBJ1-5
clone size: -
V gene: TRBV5-1

CDR3 protein: CASSQRASVSGANVLTF
CDR3 DNA: TGTGCCAGCAGCCAGAGGGCTAGCGTTTCTGGGGCCAACGTCCTGACTTTC
D gene: -
J gene: TRBJ2-6
clone size: -
V gene: TRBV4-2

CDR3 protein: CASSHGLVDEQYF
CDR3 DNA: TGTGCCAGCAGCCACGGACTAGTGGACGAGCAGTACTTC
D gene: TRBD2
J gene: TRBJ2-7
clone size: once
V gene: TRBV3-1/TRBV3-2

CDR3 protein: CASSFGADRPNYEQYF
CDR3 DNA: TGTGCCAGCAGCTTTGGAGCGGATAGGCCTAACTACGAGCAGTACTTC
D gene: -
J gene: TRBJ2-7
clone size: once
V gene: TRBV5-8

CDR3 protein: CATSLRDSYEQYF
CDR3 DNA: TGTGCCACCAGCCTCCGTGACAGCTACGAGCAGTACTTC
D gene: -
J gene: TRBJ2-7
clone size: -
V gene: TRBV15